This T cell receptor (beta chain) was retrieved from a study of Graves' ophthalmopathy and Graves' hyperthyroidism. TCR beta CDR3 amplification used RNA transcripts. Scientists carried out first-round RT-PCR using HTBI primers and then a second-round multiplex PCR. MiXCR was run by TCRdb on the multiplex PCR reads, yielding one entry per CDR3 protein. The table lists around 1,200,000 distinct CDR3 sequences, roughly two fifths of them singletons. Uncontrolled infections, pregnancy, lactation or other autoimmune diseases led to patient exclusion. Trimming at V came to 1 base and at J to 4 bases, leaving 18 bases not matched to a gene. Germline V lookup: CDR1 DFQATT, CDR2 SNEGSKA (reference sequence). CDR3 size: 19 residues.

The J gene is TRBJ2-2, the V gene TRBV20-1, with 7 bases fitting TRBD2. The sequence was collected from an adult man with Graves' hyperthyroidism. The sample consisted of peripheral blood or thyroid tissue (not recorded which). The CDR3 DNA is TGCAGTGCTAGAGGACTAGCCCCTACGAGACTAGCACCCACCGGGGAGCTGTTTTTT. Protein sequence: CSARGLAPTRLAPTGELFF.